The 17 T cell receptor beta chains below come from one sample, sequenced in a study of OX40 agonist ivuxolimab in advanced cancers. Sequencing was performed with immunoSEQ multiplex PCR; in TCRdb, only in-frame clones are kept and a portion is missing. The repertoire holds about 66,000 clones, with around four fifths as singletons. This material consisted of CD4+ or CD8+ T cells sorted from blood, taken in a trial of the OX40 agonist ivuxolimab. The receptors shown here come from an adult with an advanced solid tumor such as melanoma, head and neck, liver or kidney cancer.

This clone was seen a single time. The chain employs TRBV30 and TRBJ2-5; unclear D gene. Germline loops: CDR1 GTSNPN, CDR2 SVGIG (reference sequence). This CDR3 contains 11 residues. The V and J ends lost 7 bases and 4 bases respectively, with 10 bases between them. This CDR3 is CASMNRETQYF. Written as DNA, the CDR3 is TGTGCCTCCATGAATCGAGAGACCCAGTACTTC.

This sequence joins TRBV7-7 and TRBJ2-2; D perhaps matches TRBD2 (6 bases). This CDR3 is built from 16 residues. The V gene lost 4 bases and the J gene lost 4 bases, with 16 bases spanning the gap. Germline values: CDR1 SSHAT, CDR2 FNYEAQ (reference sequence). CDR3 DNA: TGTGCCAGCAGCTCCACGGGGGTTCCGGGCACCGGGGAGCTGTTTTTT. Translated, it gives CASSSTGVPGTGELFF. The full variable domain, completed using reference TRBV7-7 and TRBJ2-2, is GAGVSQSPRYKVTKRGQDVTLRCDPISSHATLYWYQQALGQGPEFLTYFNYEAQPDKSGLPSDRFSAERPEGSISTLTIQRTEQRDSAMYRCASSSTGVPGTGELFFGEGSRLTVL.

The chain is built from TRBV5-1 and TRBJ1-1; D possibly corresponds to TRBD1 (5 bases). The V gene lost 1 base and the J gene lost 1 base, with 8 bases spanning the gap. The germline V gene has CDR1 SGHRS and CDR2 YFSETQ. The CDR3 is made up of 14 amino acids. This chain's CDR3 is CASSLYGANTEAFF. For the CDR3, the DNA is TGCGCCAGCAGCTTGTATGGGGCGAACACTGAAGCTTTCTTT.

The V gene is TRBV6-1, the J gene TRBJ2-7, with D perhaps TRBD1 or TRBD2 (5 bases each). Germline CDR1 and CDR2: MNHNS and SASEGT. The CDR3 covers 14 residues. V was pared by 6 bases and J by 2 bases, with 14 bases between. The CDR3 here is CASRGDGWAYEQYF. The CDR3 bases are TGTGCCAGCAGGGGGGACGGGTGGGCCTACGAGCAGTACTTC.

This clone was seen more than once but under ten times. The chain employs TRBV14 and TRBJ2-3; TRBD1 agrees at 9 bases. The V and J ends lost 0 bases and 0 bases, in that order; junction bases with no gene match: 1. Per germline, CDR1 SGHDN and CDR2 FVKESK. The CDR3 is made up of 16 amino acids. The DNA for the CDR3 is TGTGCCAGCAGCCAAGAAGGACAGGGGAGCACAGATACGCAGTATTTT. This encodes CASSQEGQGSTDTQYF.

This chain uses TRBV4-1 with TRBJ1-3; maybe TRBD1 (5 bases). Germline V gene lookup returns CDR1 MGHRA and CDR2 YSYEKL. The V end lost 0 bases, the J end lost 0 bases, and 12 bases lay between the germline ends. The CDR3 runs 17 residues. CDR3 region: CASSQDRDRPSGNTIYF. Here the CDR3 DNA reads TGCGCCAGCAGCCAAGATCGAGACAGACCCTCTGGAAACACCATATATTTT.

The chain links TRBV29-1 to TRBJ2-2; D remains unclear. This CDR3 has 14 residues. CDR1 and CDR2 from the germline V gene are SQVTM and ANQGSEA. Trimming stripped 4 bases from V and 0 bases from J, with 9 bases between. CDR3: CSVAVTANTGELFF. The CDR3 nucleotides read TGCAGCGTTGCTGTGACGGCGAACACCGGGGAGCTGTTTTTT.

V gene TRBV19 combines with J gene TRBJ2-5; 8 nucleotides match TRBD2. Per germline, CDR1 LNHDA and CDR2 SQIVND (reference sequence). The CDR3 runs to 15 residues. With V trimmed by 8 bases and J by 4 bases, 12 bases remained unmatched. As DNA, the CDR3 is TGTGCCAGTTCCAACGGGGGGGCCGGCGGAGAGACCCAGTACTTC. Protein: CASSNGGAGGETQYF. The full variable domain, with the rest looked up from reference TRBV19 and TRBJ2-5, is DGGITQSPKYLFRKEGQNVTLSCEQNLNHDAMYWYRQDPGQGLRLIYYSQIVNDFQKGDIAEGYSVSREKKESFPLTVTSAQKNPTAFYLCASSNGGAGGETQYFGPGTRLLVL.

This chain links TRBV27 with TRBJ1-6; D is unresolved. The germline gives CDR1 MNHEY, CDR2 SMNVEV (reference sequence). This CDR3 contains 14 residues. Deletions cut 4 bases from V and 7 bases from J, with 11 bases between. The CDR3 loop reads CASSSPYGNSPLHF. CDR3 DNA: TGTGCCAGCAGTTCCCCTTACGGGAATTCACCCCTCCACTTT.

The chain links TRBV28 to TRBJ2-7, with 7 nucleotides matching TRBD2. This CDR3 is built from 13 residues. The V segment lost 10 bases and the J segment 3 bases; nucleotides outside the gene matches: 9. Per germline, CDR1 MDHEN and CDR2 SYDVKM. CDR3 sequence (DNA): TGTGCCACTCAGTTGGGGGGGGTCTACGAGCAGTACTTC. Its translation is CATQLGGVYEQYF.

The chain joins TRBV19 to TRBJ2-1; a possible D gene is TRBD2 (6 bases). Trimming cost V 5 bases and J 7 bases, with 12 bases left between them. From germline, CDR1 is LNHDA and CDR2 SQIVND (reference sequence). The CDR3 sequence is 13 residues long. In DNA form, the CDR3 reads TGTGCCAGTAGTCCCCTTAGCGGAAATGAGCAGTTCTTC. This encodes CASSPLSGNEQFF.

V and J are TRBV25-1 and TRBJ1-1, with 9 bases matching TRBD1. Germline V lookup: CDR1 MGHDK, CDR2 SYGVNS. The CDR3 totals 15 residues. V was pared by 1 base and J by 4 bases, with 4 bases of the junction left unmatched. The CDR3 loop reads CASSEWWTGVTEAFF. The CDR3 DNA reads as TGTGCCAGCAGTGAATGGTGGACAGGGGTCACTGAAGCTTTCTTT.

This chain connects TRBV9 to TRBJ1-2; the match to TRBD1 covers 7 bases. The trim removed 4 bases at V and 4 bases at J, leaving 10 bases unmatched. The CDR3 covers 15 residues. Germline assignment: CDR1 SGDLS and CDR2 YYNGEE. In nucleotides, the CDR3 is TGTGCCAGCAGCCCTCAGACAGGGATGGGCTATGGCTACACCTTC. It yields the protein CASSPQTGMGYGYTF.

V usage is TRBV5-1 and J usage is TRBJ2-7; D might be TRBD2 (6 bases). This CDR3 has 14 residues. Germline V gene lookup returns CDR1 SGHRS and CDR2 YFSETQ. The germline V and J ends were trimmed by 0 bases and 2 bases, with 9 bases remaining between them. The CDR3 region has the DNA TGCGCCAGCAGCTTGGCCCCGGGGGCCTACGAGCAGTACTTC. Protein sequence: CASSLAPGAYEQYF.

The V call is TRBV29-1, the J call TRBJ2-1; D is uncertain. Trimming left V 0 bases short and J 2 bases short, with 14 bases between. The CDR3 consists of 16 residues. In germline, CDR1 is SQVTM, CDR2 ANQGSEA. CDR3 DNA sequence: TGCAGCGTTGAAGAAAGGGCCGGTATTACCTACAATGAGCAGTTCTTC. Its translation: CSVEERAGITYNEQFF.

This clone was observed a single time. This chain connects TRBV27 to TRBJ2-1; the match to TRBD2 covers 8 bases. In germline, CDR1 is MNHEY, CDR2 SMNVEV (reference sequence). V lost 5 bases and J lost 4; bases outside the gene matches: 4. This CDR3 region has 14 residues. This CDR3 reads CASSKRERYNEQFF. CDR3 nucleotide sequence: TGTGCCAGCAGTAAGCGGGAGCGATACAATGAGCAGTTCTTC.

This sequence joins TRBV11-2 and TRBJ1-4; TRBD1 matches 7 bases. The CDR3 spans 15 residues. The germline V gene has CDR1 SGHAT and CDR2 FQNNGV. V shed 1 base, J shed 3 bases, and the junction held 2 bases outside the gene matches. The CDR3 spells CASSLVGTANEKLFF. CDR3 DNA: TGTGCCAGCAGCTTAGTAGGGACAGCTAATGAAAAACTGTTTTTT.